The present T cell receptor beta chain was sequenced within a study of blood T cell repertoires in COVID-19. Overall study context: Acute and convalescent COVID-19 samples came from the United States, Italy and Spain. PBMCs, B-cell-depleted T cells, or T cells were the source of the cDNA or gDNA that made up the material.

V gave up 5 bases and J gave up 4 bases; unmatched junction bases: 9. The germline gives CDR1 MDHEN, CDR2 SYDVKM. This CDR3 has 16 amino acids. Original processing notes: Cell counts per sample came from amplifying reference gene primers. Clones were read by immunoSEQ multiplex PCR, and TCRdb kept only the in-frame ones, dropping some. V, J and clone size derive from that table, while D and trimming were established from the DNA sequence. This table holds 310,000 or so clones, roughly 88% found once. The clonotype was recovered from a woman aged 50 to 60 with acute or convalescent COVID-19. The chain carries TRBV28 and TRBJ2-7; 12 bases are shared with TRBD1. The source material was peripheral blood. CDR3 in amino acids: CASSPTGTGGLYEQYF. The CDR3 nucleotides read TGTGCCAGCAGTCCCACAGGGACAGGGGGCCTTTACGAGCAGTACTTC.